This T cell receptor (beta chain) derives from a study of cytomegalovirus exposure and HLA in healthy donors (dated by TCRdb to 2016 to 2017). Some background on the complete study: An earlier analysis of roughly 500 of the donors reported 276 Gb of sequence data and 117 million unique TCR beta sequences from 150 million to 200 million T cells. Approximately 330 gigabases of sequencing data and 70 million to 95 million unique TCR sequences made up an early release that covered fewer than 650 HLA-typed donors. Of the roughly 400 genotyped donors, 65% to 90% fell in the genetic ancestry cluster associated with self-reported Caucasian donors. The study aimed to test whether cataloging public T cell receptors could reveal signatures of past pathogen exposure. The study used immunosequencing to profile the T cell repertoires of approximately 630 subjects and linked those repertoires to cytomegalovirus serostatus. Besides the first cohort of hundreds of subjects, a separate validation cohort made up of 120 different subjects was used. To predict cytomegalovirus infection status, the study combined high-throughput TCR immunosequencing, statistical association of individual TCRs with disease status, and machine learning. A later analysis re-analyzed previously published TCR beta repertoires from 650 to 800 donors and added high-resolution HLA genotyping to study TCR occurrence patterns. In the later analysis, no new phenotypic data were used to find candidate immune exposures; instead, reliance was placed on TCR beta sequences and their occurrence across donors. In an earlier analysis of 587 of the donors, high-throughput TCR beta sequencing was used to judge whether each TCR beta V gene segment behaved as functional or pseudogenic. Alongside the repertoire data, information on donor age, sex, ethnicity and CMV serostatus was compiled. In a later genetic analysis, genome-wide SNP genotypes for 398 of the 666 donors were used, and that subset was treated as a discovery cohort. Every repertoire in the discovery cohort had been generated on one and the same sequencing platform. Both class I and class II loci were covered by HLA typing, at four-digit resolution. The number of typed donors differed by locus: roughly 620-630 for A, B, C, DRB1 and DQB1; approximately 530 for DQA1; some 610 for DPA1; and some 470 for DPB1. About five DR-DQ haplotypes were treated as single units for association and clustering because of strong linkage in the cohort. On average, roughly 250,000 unique TCR beta nucleotide sequences were sequenced per donor among some 420 genotyped donors of the cohort, with roughly 18% of those sequences being non-productive. The research as a whole found: In an earlier analysis of 587 of the donors, most TCR beta V segments appeared in productive rearrangements about 87% or about 30% of the time, broadly matching IMGT annotations. A further reported finding was that TCR beta sequences accurately predicted the HLA-A and HLA-B alleles for most subjects in the first cohort. A later genetic analysis associated a missense DCLRE1C variant with V-gene and J-gene trimming of TCR beta chains, and an independent cohort replicated the association. Because counts were too low, about 17 rarely observed V segments, including chromosome 9 orphons, were excluded from the earlier analysis of 587 of the donors. A few of the identified cytomegalovirus-associated TCR beta chains were confirmed in vitro to be specific for cytomegalovirus antigens. Linkage disequilibrium might explain the correlated functional status among segregating V segments, but an unknown experimental factor could not be ruled out. In a later analysis, TCR association rates were found to vary across HLA loci, with the most associated TCRs seen for DRB1 alleles and the fewest for HLA-C alleles. Most TCR sequences were seen in very few donors, while some public TCRs were found in many individuals. According to a later analysis, parvovirus B19, influenza, CMV and Epstein-Barr virus appeared linked to several top co-occurrence clusters. Roughly uniform sequencing depth across donors was assumed in presence/absence analyses, although this assumption may not hold. Assigning TCR associations to individual alleles was difficult when HLA alleles, especially DR and DQ, strongly co-occurred. In a later genetic analysis, fewer N-insertions in productive TCRs were reported among donors in an Asian-associated ancestry cluster than the approximately 710-donor mean. HLA typing was unavailable for some donors at each locus, so association tests used only the typed subset. In this cohort, only TCR beta chains were sequenced, and detectable features were limited by the absence of alpha or paired-chain data. According to the authors, the approach could potentially be generalized to other disease states and immunological phenotypes. The classifier was reported to diagnose cytomegalovirus status with high specificity and sensitivity in both the original cohort and the validation cohort. A later analysis found that most CMV-associated TCR beta chains appeared HLA-restricted, with HLA associations seemingly driven largely by CMV exposure. For the cohort, immune exposure information was limited to CMV serostatus. A later analysis associated 15,000 to 20,000 TCR beta sequences with specific HLA alleles at a false discovery rate of 0.05. In a later analysis, HLA-associated TCR beta chains were found to be more clonally expanded and to have lower generation probabilities than equally common non-associated chains. The sequencing pipeline was judged likely to have produced a cluster of highly shared sequence variants as a technical artifact. Some IMGT-functional V segments, including TRBV6-2 and TRBV6-3, could not be distinguished by the 87-base-pair reads and were therefore excluded. A total of roughly 160 TCR beta chains were listed by the study as associated with cytomegalovirus.

Taken from the germline V gene, the CDR1 and CDR2 loops are SNHLY and FYNNEI. From V the trimming removes 6 bases and from J it removes 5 bases, while the gene matches leave 3 bases of the junction unaccounted for. The CDR3 runs 12 residues from the cysteine to the phenylalanine. Only CDR3 DNA is held: 36 bases, read in frame from base 1. The receptor library was made with the immunoSEQ multiplex PCR assay. For the multiplex PCR, a mixture combining 60 forward primers for TCR Vbeta segments and 13 reverse primers for TCR Jbeta segments was used. The CDR3 region of rearranged TCR beta genes was amplified from genomic DNA by a multiplex PCR assay. On the Illumina HiSeq System, the amplified TCR beta libraries were sequenced as 87-base-pair reads. The original pipeline was this. Across the 500 to 850 repertoires, a later analysis counted 60 million to 90 million unique TCR beta chains, around 11 million of which were shared by at least two donors. Raw reads were error-corrected and collapsed into unique sequences with a nearest-neighbor algorithm that merged closely related sequences to remove PCR and sequencing errors. CDR3 sequences were aligned to IMGT reference sequences to assign V, D and J gene segments. For a sequence to be retained, a match of at least six nucleotides to both a V gene segment and a J gene segment was required. A rearrangement counted as productive if the CDR3 had no stop codons and remained in frame with V and J, and every other rearrangement counted as non-productive. CDR3 was defined by IMGT convention, running from the second conserved V-encoded cysteine to the conserved J-encoded phenylalanine. In an earlier analysis of approximately 590 of the donors, sequences lacking an unambiguous match to a single V gene segment were excluded. An earlier analysis of fewer than 650 of the donors classified V segments as functional when productive rearrangements were above 56.7% and as segregating when the standard deviation between donors was above 5%. A statistical classification framework was developed to diagnose cytomegalovirus status using the catalog of TCR beta chain sequences. A later analysis assigned V and J genes by comparing TCR nucleotide sequences with IMGT/GENE-DB human TR gene sequences. In a later analysis, CDR3 sequences and most-parsimonious VDJ recombination scenarios were assigned using the TCRdist pipeline. A later analysis defined each TCR beta chain by its CDR3 amino acid sequence plus V-gene family, and excluded reads lacking a unique V-gene family. A later analysis removed nearly 600 highly shared, low-generation-probability nucleotide sequences to deal with suspected cross-contamination and a sequencing artifact. In a later analysis, a clonal expansion index for each public chain was calculated from normalized within-repertoire ranks of inferred template counts. A later analysis computed generation probabilities with a VDJ recombination model fitted to out-of-frame rearrangements, and checked the results against IGoR. In a later analysis, TCR-TCR, TCR-HLA and TCR-CMV co-occurrence was scored with hypergeometric tests, and a repertoire-size bias correction was applied to TCR pairs. In a later analysis, false discovery rates were estimated by permuting HLA or CMV assignments 20 times. In a later analysis, co-occurring TCRs were grouped using DBSCAN, and TCRdist sequence similarity was added for clustering within HLA-allele-positive subsets. Repertoires with fewer than 30,000 or more than 120,000 public chains, plus five repertoires with anomalous nucleotide sharing, were excluded from co-occurrence clustering. TCRdb took this table from immuneACCESS and kept in-frame rearrangements with V and J called. Such tables lack part of the clones; where checked against another copy, unresolved V genes explain under half of the gap, and the rest is unexplained. The V and J calls and clone size are taken from that table; D and trimming were inferred from the DNA. Recorded for this sample are about 120,000 clones; 78% of them occurred a single time. The ten most abundant clones make up 3.3% of the sample.

The cohort consisted of 666 healthy bone marrow donors. Cohort members were all nominally healthy when sampled, although unrecorded immune exposures were likely present. The donor tested CMV seropositive and was one of the 289 seropositive cohort members. Every donor gave a peripheral blood sample, and the peripheral blood mononuclear cells from that sample were used for TCR beta sequencing. The Qiagen DNeasy Blood Extraction Kit was used to extract genomic DNA from the blood cell samples. On this clone: Its antigen remains undetermined. No clone much larger than this one lies a single base away; base qualities are absent.

Sequencing was done on a sample of PBMCs. This sequence uses TRBV2 and TRBJ2-7, with TRBD2 matching 8 junction bases. The receptor was isolated from a woman in her 30s in good health and CMV-seropositive. The DNA sequence reads TGTGCCAGCAGCTATAGCGGGGACGAGCAGTACTTC. It encodes CASSYSGDEQYF.